The 8 T cell receptor beta chains below all came from one sample that was sequenced in a study of long-term antiretroviral therapy in people with HIV. Survey-level resolution applied to immunoSEQ assay v3.0. Sequenced by immunoSEQ multiplex PCR; TCRdb stores in-frame clones only, minus some. This sample yields 25,000 to 35,000 clones, of which almost 95% are seen a single time; around 3% belongs to the top ten. The material sequenced was unsorted PBMCs, taken 7.4 years after starting antiretroviral therapy. The receptor set was obtained from a man between 50 and 59 years old with HIV.

This clone was seen just once. V and J are TRBV15 and TRBJ2-3, with TRBD1 as a possible D gene (6 bases). The CDR3 runs 17 residues. The V end lost 0 bases, the J end lost 6 bases, and 19 bases lay between the germline ends. CDR1 is LNHNV and CDR2 is YYDKDF in the germline V gene (reference sequence). The CDR3 is CATSRDLGAAEDDTQYF. CDR3 nucleotides: TGTGCCACCAGCAGAGATCTGGGGGCAGCAGAGGACGATACGCAGTATTTT.

The chain carries TRBV5-4 and TRBJ2-3; no firm D call. Trimming took 1 base from V and 5 from J, leaving 8 bases between them. Germline-derived CDR1 and CDR2 are SGHNT and YYREEE (reference sequence). CDR3 size: 13 residues. DNA for the CDR3: TGTGCCAGCAGCTTGAAGGGCGAAGATACGCAGTATTTT. Its protein product is CASSLKGEDTQYF. Combining the CDR3 with reference TRBV5-4 and TRBJ2-3 gives the whole variable domain ETGVTQSPTHLIKTRGQQVTLRCSSQSGHNTVSWYQQALGQGPQFIFQYYREEENGRGNFPPRFSGLQFPNYSSELNVNALELDDSALYLCASSLKGEDTQYFGPGTRLTVL.

The J gene is TRBJ2-3, the V gene TRBV9; D is possibly TRBD2 (7 bases). The CDR3 is 16 amino acids. Per the germline V gene, CDR1 is SGDLS and CDR2 is YYNGEE. Trimming cost V 6 bases and J 0 bases, with 17 bases left between them. CDR3 coding DNA: TGTGCCAGCACCCCCCCGGGGGGACACAGCACAGATACGCAGTATTTT. Translation gives CASTPPGGHSTDTQYF.

The J gene is TRBJ2-3, the V gene TRBV5-6; 8 positions agree with TRBD1. V gave up 0 bases and J gave up 2 bases; unmatched junction bases: 5. The CDR3 loop spans 16 amino acids. The germline V gene has CDR1 SGHDT and CDR2 YYEEEE. The CDR3 protein is CASSLGARGPTDTQYF. The CDR3, as DNA: TGTGCCAGCAGCTTGGGGGCCAGGGGGCCCACAGATACGCAGTATTTT.

The chain combines TRBV7-2 with TRBJ1-5, with a tentative D call TRBD1 (6 bases). V was trimmed by 2 bases and J by 0 bases, leaving 8 bases between them. The CDR3 extends over 15 amino acids. Germline CDR1 reads SGHTA; CDR2 reads FQGNSA. The CDR3 region is CASSLQGFSNQPQHF. CDR3 nucleotide sequence: TGTGCCAGCAGCTTACAGGGGTTTAGCAATCAGCCCCAGCATTTT.

The chain is built from TRBV21-1 and TRBJ1-5; TRBD1, the table's D call, lacks a check against the DNA. TRBV21-1 is a listed pseudogene. The CDR3 contains 14 residues. The CDR3 bases are TGTGCCAGCAACCCGACAGGAGCGGATCAGCCCCAGCATTTT. Protein product: CASNPTGADQPQHF.

This chain uses TRBV28 with TRBJ1-3, with TRBD1 matching 9 bases. Germline V gene data show CDR1 as MDHEN and CDR2 as SYDVKM. The CDR3 is 16 residues long. The J segment lost 0 bases and the V segment lost 6 bases, leaving 6 bases of the junction unmatched. CDR3 DNA: TGTGCCAGCAGCCTCCCGGGACAGGGCTCTGGAAACACCATATATTTT. Amino acids: CASSLPGQGSGNTIYF.

The chain recombines TRBV9 with TRBJ2-7; 8 nucleotides line up with TRBD2. Unmatched junction bases numbered 9, after V lost 1 base and J lost 6 bases. CDR3 length equals 15 residues. Germline values: CDR1 SGDLS, CDR2 YYNGEE. The CDR3, as DNA: TGTGCCAGCAGCGTAAGTTCCGGGAGCGGGAGCGAGCAGTACTTC. This translates into CASSVSSGSGSEQYF.